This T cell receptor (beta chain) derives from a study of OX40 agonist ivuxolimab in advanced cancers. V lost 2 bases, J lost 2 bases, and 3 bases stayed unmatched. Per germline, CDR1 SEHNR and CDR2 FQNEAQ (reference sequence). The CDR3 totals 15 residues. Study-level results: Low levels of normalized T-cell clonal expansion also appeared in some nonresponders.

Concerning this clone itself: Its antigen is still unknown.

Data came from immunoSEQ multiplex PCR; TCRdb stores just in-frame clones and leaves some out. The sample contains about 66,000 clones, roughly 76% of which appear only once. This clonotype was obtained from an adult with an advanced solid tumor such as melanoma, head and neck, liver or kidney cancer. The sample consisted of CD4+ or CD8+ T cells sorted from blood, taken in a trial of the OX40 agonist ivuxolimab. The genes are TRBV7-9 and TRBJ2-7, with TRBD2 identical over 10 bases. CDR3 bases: TGTGCCAGCAGCTTACTAGCGGGGGCGACCTACGAGCAGTACTTC. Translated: CASSLLAGATYEQYF.